This TCR beta chain derives from a study of regulatory T cells in long-lasting Graves disease. This clonotype occurred many times. The CDR3 extends over 11 amino acids. Trimming stripped 6 bases from V and 7 bases from J, with 9 bases between. Germline V gene data show CDR1 as MGHRA and CDR2 as YSYEKL. Time point specified: newly diagnosed GD, antithyroid drugs for less than 3 months. Scientists built the TCR library using RNA that was extracted from PBMCs. Sequencing libraries for TCR beta were prepared with iRepertoire HTBI primers and Arm-PCR of CDR3 regions. TCRdb fed the multiplex PCR reads into MiXCR, producing one record per CDR3 protein. The sample lists about 420,000 distinct CDR3 sequences; about a sixth were seen once. These data were likewise used in another study, on T cells in Graves' hyperthyroidism and ophthalmopathy.

The origin of this receptor is a woman aged 18 to 35 with Graves disease. The material was peripheral blood mononuclear cells (PBMCs), obtained at new diagnosis, from a patient treated with antithyroid drugs. V usage is TRBV4-1 and J usage is TRBJ2-5, with D unresolved. CDR3 DNA: TGCGCCAGCAGTCCCGGCGGGACCCAGTACTTC. It yields the protein CASSPGGTQYF.